A selection of T cell receptor beta chains follows, all from one sample in a study of identical twins. TCRdb reprocessed the 5' RACE reads via MiXCR and lists one record per CDR3 protein. The sample lists approximately 210,000 distinct CDR3 sequences, roughly a tenth occurring once. The sample comprised memory (CD45RO+) T cells sorted from blood. Source of these receptors: a woman under 30 in good health. CDR3s include the opening cysteine and the closing phenylalanine or tryptophan. A D gene is named only where the DNA matches it firmly. Clone size is not always given. Where it is, it says once, few, many or a class for expanded clones.

TRBV12-3/TRBV12-4	many	TRBD2	TRBJ2-5	TGTGCCAGTTCCCGATGGGCGGGAGGGCAAGAGACCCAGTACTTC	CASSRWAGGQETQYF
TRBV29-1	-	TRBD1	TRBJ2-7	TGCAGCGCGGGCCGGGACAGGGCGGGCGAGCAGTACTTC	CSAGRDRAGEQYF
TRBV7-2	few	-	TRBJ2-4	TGTGCCAGCACCCCAAACGGGCAAGCGGGAGCCAAAAACATTCAGTACTTC	CASTPNGQAGAKNIQYF
TRBV4-3	few	-	TRBJ2-1	TGCGCCAGCAGCCAAATAACTACTAGCTGGGATGAGCAGTTCTTC	CASSQITTSWDEQFF
TRBV11-2	few	TRBD2	TRBJ2-1	TGTGCCAGCAGCTTAGAGGGTCTAGCGGAATACAATGAGCAGTTCTTC	CASSLEGLAEYNEQFF
TRBV6-1	-	TRBD2	TRBJ2-1	TGTGCCAGCAGCATGACTAGCGGGACCTACAATGAGCAGTTCTTC	CASSMTSGTYNEQFF
TRBV7-2	few	TRBD2	TRBJ2-3	TGTGCCAGCAGCTTAGCGATTGCGGGCGGGAGAATGTCAGATACGCAGTATTTT	CASSLAIAGGRMSDTQYF
TRBV18	few	-	TRBJ2-4	TGTGCCAGCTCACCGCCCTTAGCCAAAAACATTCAGTACTTC	CASSPPLAKNIQYF
TRBV4-3	-	-	TRBJ1-2	TGCGCCAGCAGCCAAGATCGATCGAACTATGGCTACACCTTC	CASSQDRSNYGYTF
TRBV6-2/TRBV6-3	-	-	TRBJ2-5	TGTGCCAGCAGTTACCCCAAGACCCAGTACTTC	CASSYPKTQYF
TRBV20-1	-	-	TRBJ2-1	TGCAGTGCCCCAGGACCGGACTGGAATGAGCAGTTCTTC	CSAPGPDWNEQFF
TRBV6-2/TRBV6-3	few	TRBD1	TRBJ2-5	TGTGCCAGCAGTTACAGTGGACAGGGTCAAGAGACCCAGTACTTC	CASSYSGQGQETQYF
TRBV18	-	-	TRBJ2-1	TGTGCCAGCTCACCCCTCTGGGGTAATGAGCAGTTCTTC	CASSPLWGNEQFF
TRBV20-1	many	-	TRBJ1-1	TGCAGTGCTAGAGAGACAGGGAACACTGAAGCTTTCTTT	CSARETGNTEAFF
TRBV6-5	few	-	TRBJ2-7	TGTGCCAGCAGTTACGGTCATCAGGCCCGTGAGCAGTACTTC	CASSYGHQAREQYF